Described below is a single TCR beta chain sequence and its context. The sample originates from a study of blood T cell repertoires in COVID-19. The wider study: The United States, Italy and Spain provided the acute and convalescent COVID-19 samples. T cells, B-cell-depleted T cells, or PBMCs supplied cDNA or gDNA.

Per the original data handling: Amplification from reference gene primers served as the basis for estimated nucleated cell counts. Only in-frame clones appear in the TCRdb table, and some are missing; sequencing was by immunoSEQ multiplex PCR. Clonal size and the V and J genes are those of that table, whereas D and trimming came from the DNA. Here the sample spans about 180,000 clones, 88% being singletons. This CDR3 has 16 residues. V shed 0 bases and J shed 4 bases, with 13 bases lying between them. CDR1 is SGHNT and CDR2 is YYREEE in the germline V gene (reference sequence). This receptor was obtained from a woman in her 30s with acute or convalescent COVID-19. The sample taken for sequencing was peripheral blood. The chain is built from TRBV5-4 and TRBJ2-2; possibly TRBD2 for D (5 bases). The CDR3 sequence is CASSLEGLSGTGELFF. The CDR3 nucleotides read TGTGCCAGCAGCTTGGAGGGATTAAGCGGCACCGGGGAGCTGTTTTTT. Filled out from reference TRBV5-4 and TRBJ2-2, the complete variable domain reads ETGVTQSPTHLIKTRGQQVTLRCSSQSGHNTVSWYQQALGQGPQFIFQYYREEENGRGNFPPRFSGLQFPNYSSELNVNALELDDSALYLCASSLEGLSGTGELFFGEGSRLTVL.